This TCR beta chain comes out of a study of T cell repertoires in cytomegalovirus infection (dated by TCRdb to about 2019). Background for the entire study: Donor HLA type was relevant to the analysis, because carriage of CMV infection together with the matching HLA type was indicated by public TCR beta signatures. What the work shows at the level of the full study, not this receptor alone: The ex vivo response was dominated by HLA-C-restricted CMV-specific TCR beta clonotypes, which also provided the single most frequent clonotype in two of eight donors. Carriers of CMV infection plus the relevant HLA type were discriminated by the cumulative frequency of public TCR beta family members in the study cohort and in an independent approximately 340-donor cohort.

Instrument on record: Illumina HiSeq 1500. TCRdb reprocessed the public reads (quality trimming at Q25 with fastp, clone calling with MiXCR) and kept in-frame beta chains. Every distinct CDR3 protein forms one entry, paired with its most common genes and DNA. This sample gives approximately 500,000 distinct CDR3 sequences in total; 16% of them show up just once. The ten most abundant clones make up 20% to 30% of the sample. Worth noting for this clonotype: Its antigen is unknown. One end of the junction varies from germline; a read error may be responsible.

The receptor comes from a human donor in good health (CMV status not recorded). Some clones in this sample may be carry-over from other donors' samples. Specimen: CD8+ T cells from PBMCs.

The sequenced DNA: TGTGCCAGCAGCGAAACCGGGACTAGGTCCTCCGAGCAGTACTTC. Its protein product is CASSETGTRSSEQYF. The chain links TRBV9 with TRBJ2-7; 8 bases in the junction line up with TRBD2. The CDR3 contains 15 residues, cysteine and phenylalanine counted. The read is trimmed to its CDR3 DNA, 45 bases read in frame from base 1. For CDR1 and CDR2, the germline V gene lists SGDLS and YYNGEE.